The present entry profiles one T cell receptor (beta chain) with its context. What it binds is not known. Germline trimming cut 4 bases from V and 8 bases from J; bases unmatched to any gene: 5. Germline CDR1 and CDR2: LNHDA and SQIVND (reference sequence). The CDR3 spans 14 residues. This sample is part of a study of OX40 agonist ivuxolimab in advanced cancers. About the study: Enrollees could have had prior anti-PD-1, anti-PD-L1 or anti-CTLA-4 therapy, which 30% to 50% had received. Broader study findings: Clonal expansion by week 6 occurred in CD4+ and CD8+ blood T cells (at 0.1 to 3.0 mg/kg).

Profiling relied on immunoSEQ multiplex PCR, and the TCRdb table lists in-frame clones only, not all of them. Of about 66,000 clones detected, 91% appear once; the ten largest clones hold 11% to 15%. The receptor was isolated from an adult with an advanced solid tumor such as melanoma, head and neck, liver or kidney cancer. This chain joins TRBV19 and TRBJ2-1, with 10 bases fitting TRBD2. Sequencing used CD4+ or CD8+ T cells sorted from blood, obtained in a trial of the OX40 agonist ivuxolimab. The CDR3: CASSNRGLAYEQFF. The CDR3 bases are TGTGCCAGTAGTAACCGGGGACTAGCGTATGAGCAGTTCTTC. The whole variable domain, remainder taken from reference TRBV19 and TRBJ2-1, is DGGITQSPKYLFRKEGQNVTLSCEQNLNHDAMYWYRQDPGQGLRLIYYSQIVNDFQKGDIAEGYSVSREKKESFPLTVTSAQKNPTAFYLCASSNRGLAYEQFFGPGTRLTVL.